The 25 T cell receptor beta chains below were found in one sample sequenced in a study of T cells in Graves' hyperthyroidism and ophthalmopathy. Researchers amplified the TCR beta CDR3 regions from RNA transcripts. With the HTBI primer set, the TCR CDR3 went through a first round of RT-PCR. Each CDR3 protein gets one entry after TCRdb re-called the multiplex PCR reads with MiXCR. The sample holds some 770,000 distinct CDR3 sequences, roughly 17% seen once. Material for sequencing was blood. The receptors were sampled from a man younger than 30 with Graves' hyperthyroidism.

Points on this clonotype: A much larger clone sits a single nucleotide away, making a read error possible. The chain is built from TRBV7-7 and TRBJ2-5; D is perhaps TRBD2 (5 bases). Germline assignment: CDR1 SSHAT and CDR2 FNYEAQ (reference sequence). CDR3 size: 16 residues. Trimming left V 0 bases short and J 7 bases short, with 18 bases between. The CDR3 coding sequence is TGTGCCAGCAGCTTAGCCCGGGGATCGTTCGAAGGGACCCAGTACTTC. Translated, it gives CASSLARGSFEGTQYF.

This clonotype appeared many times. This rearrangement joins TRBV20-1 to TRBJ2-7, with D perhaps matching TRBD1 or TRBD2 (5 bases each). This CDR3 has 13 residues. Germline values: CDR1 DFQATT, CDR2 SNEGSKA (reference sequence). Trimming left V 6 bases short and J 0 bases short, with 12 bases between. Here the CDR3 DNA reads TGCAGTGCCACGGGACGGTTCTCCTACGAGCAGTACTTC. It is translated as CSATGRFSYEQYF.

In its sample, this clonotype was seen many times. This may be a read error, as it is one base from a much larger clone. V is TRBV2 and J is TRBJ1-1; D is perhaps TRBD1 (6 bases). V shed 2 bases and J shed 4 bases, with 8 bases lying between them. The CDR3 sequence is 13 residues long. Germline CDR1 and CDR2: SNHLY and FYNNEI. DNA for the CDR3: TGTGCCAGCAGTGAACAGGGGACCACTGAAGCTTTCTTT. Translation gives CASSEQGTTEAFF.

This clonotype was observed at least ten times. This chain joins TRBV7-2 and TRBJ2-1; 12 bases map to TRBD2. CDR3 size: 14 residues. Germline CDR1 and CDR2: SGHTA and FQGNSA. J gave up 6 bases and V 4 bases, and 1 base lay outside the gene matches. CDR3 amino acids: CASSWGLAGNEQFF. CDR3 sequence (DNA): TGTGCCAGCAGCTGGGGACTAGCGGGCAATGAGCAGTTCTTC.

This clonotype was seen a single time. One base away lies a much larger clone, so this may be a sequencing read error. V is TRBV7-9 and J is TRBJ2-1, with unresolved D. CDR1 SEHNR and CDR2 FQNEAQ come from the germline V gene (reference sequence). The CDR3 loop spans 16 amino acids. In DNA, the CDR3 is TGTGCCAGCAGCTTATTCCCTAAGAGCTCCTACGATGAGCAGTTCTTC. The encoded protein is CASSLFPKSSYDEQFF.

This clonotype has ten or more counts. The rearrangement links TRBV6-2 or TRBV6-3 to TRBJ2-1, with D possibly being TRBD2 (5 bases). The CDR3 length is 15 residues. The germline CDR1 and CDR2 sequences are MNHEY and SVGEGT. V was shortened by 6 bases and J by 2 bases, with 14 bases between the two germline ends. The CDR3 sequence is CASSFSGGPYNEQFF. The CDR3 DNA sequence: TGTGCCAGCAGCTTCTCCGGCGGGCCCTACAATGAGCAGTTCTTC.

This clonotype has only a few counts. The chain has TRBV7-2 and TRBJ1-1; D remains unclear. From germline, CDR1 is SGHTA and CDR2 FQGNSA. Between the trimmed V and J ends, which lost 5 bases and 3 bases, there was a span of 16 bases. The CDR3 spans 15 residues. CDR3 sequence reads: CASSPRPGMDTEAFF. The CDR3 DNA reads as TGTGCCAGCAGCCCCAGACCCGGTATGGACACTGAAGCTTTCTTT.

In this sample, this clonotype turned up many times. The chain has TRBV12-3 or TRBV12-4 and TRBJ2-1; 7 nucleotides agree with TRBD1. CDR3 length: 16 amino acids. The J segment lost 3 bases and the V segment lost 6 bases, leaving 11 bases of the junction unmatched. CDR3 residues: CASRTQSRDSYNEQFF. The CDR3 DNA reads TGTGCCAGCAGAACCCAATCCCGGGACAGCTACAATGAGCAGTTCTTC.

The table lists this clonotype with a few counts. CDR3 in amino acids: CASRKTGEGTGELFF. The CDR3 nucleotides read TGTGCCAGCAGGAAGACAGGGGAAGGGACCGGGGAGCTGTTTTTT. The rearrangement joins TRBV7-9 to TRBJ2-2, with TRBD1 identical over 8 bases. The CDR3 totals 15 residues. The J segment lost 5 bases and the V segment lost 6 bases, leaving 8 bases of the junction unmatched. The germline gives CDR1 SEHNR, CDR2 FQNEAQ (reference sequence).

The genes are TRBV9 and TRBJ1-3; the match to TRBD1 covers 10 bases. V lost 3 bases and J lost 3; bases outside the gene matches: 12. Germline lookup yields CDR1 SGDLS and CDR2 YYNGEE. The CDR3 spans 18 residues. The CDR3, as DNA: TGTGCCAGCAGCGGAGGCTCGGGACAGGGGCATTTTGGAAACACCATATATTTT. Protein: CASSGGSGQGHFGNTIYF.

This clonotype was seen repeatedly, ten times or more. The chain carries TRBV18 and TRBJ2-1; TRBD2 matches 10 bases. The CDR3 loop spans 15 amino acids. Per germline, CDR1 KGHSH and CDR2 LQKENI. V was pared by 1 base and J by 9 bases, with 6 bases of the junction left unmatched. CDR3 DNA sequence: TGTGCCAGCTCACCACAGCTAGCGGGAGTGGGTGAGCAGTTCTTC. Translation: CASSPQLAGVGEQFF. Combining the CDR3 with reference TRBV18 and TRBJ2-1 gives the whole variable domain NAGVMQNPRHLVRRRGQEARLRCSPMKGHSHVYWYRQLPEEGLKFMVYLQKENIIDESGMPKERFSAEFPKEGPSILRIQQVVRGDSAAYFCASSPQLAGVGEQFFGPGTRLTVL.

This clonotype was recorded many times. Here the CDR3 DNA reads TGTGCCATCAGTAGAGGTGCAGGGTCCAATGAGCAGTTCTTC. Its translation is CAISRGAGSNEQFF. The J gene is TRBJ2-1, the V gene TRBV10-3, with D maybe TRBD1 (5 bases). This CDR3 comprises 14 residues. Trimming removed 5 bases from V and 6 bases from J, with 14 bases in between. CDR1 and CDR2 (germline): ENHRY, SYGVKD.

V and J are TRBV4-2 and TRBJ1-5; D not certain. Trimming removed 0 bases from V and 13 bases from J, with 13 bases in between. CDR1 is LGHNA and CDR2 is YNFKEQ in the germline V gene. This CDR3 contains 13 residues. In DNA form, the CDR3 reads TGTGCCAGCAGCCAAGAGGAGACTGCTCATCAGCATTTT. Translation gives CASSQEETAHQHF.

The chain uses TRBV6-1 and TRBJ2-6; D is tentatively TRBD1 or TRBD2 (5 bases each). Germline values: CDR1 MNHNS, CDR2 SASEGT. Deletions cut 7 bases from V and 0 bases from J, with 13 bases between. This CDR3 is built from 16 residues. In DNA form, the CDR3 reads TGTGCCAGCAAACGAAAGGGGAGCTCTGGGGCCAACGTCCTGACTTTC. Translation: CASKRKGSSGANVLTF.

This clonotype was counted at least ten times. V is TRBV6-2 or TRBV6-3 and J is TRBJ2-2; 11 nucleotides agree with TRBD2. Germline lookup yields CDR1 MNHEY and CDR2 SVGEGT. The CDR3 length is 16 residues. J lost 7 bases, V lost 2 bases, and 6 bases had no gene match. CDR3 region: CASSYRLAGTNGELFF. CDR3 in DNA: TGTGCCAGCAGTTACAGACTAGCGGGAACGAACGGGGAGCTGTTTTTT.

The chain recombines TRBV9 with TRBJ1-2; D unresolved. V was shortened by 4 bases and J by 5 bases, with 18 bases between the two germline ends. The CDR3 covers 15 residues. Germline-derived CDR1 and CDR2 are SGDLS and YYNGEE. The CDR3 nucleotides are TGTGCCAGCAGCCCTCGCGTTGCCCAACGGTATGGCTACACCTTC. Its protein is CASSPRVAQRYGYTF.

This chain uses TRBV24-1 with TRBJ1-5; 9 positions match TRBD1. The CDR3 is 13 residues long. The junction had 4 bases not matched to a gene; V was cut back by 5 bases and J by 9 bases. CDR1 is KGHDR and CDR2 is SFDVKD in the germline V gene. CDR3 region: CATSVGQGTPQHF. CDR3 sequence (DNA): TGTGCCACCAGTGTGGGACAGGGCACGCCCCAGCATTTT.

This clonotype was picked up many times. This chain joins TRBV30 and TRBJ2-5, with D perhaps TRBD2 (5 bases). There are 13 residues in the CDR3. V lost 0 bases and J lost 0, with 5 bases in between. Germline V lookup: CDR1 GTSNPN, CDR2 SVGIG (reference sequence). CDR3 sequence (DNA): TGTGCCTGGAGTGTAGCGGACCAAGAGACCCAGTACTTC. Its translation is CAWSVADQETQYF.

This clonotype was observed at least ten times. This chain connects TRBV11-3 to TRBJ2-3; weak D call: TRBD2 (6 bases). Trimming left V 5 bases short and J 4 bases short, with 16 bases between. From germline, CDR1 is SGHNT and CDR2 YENEEA. The CDR3 loop spans 15 amino acids. The CDR3 protein is CASSPDGGGADTQYF. The CDR3 DNA is TGTGCCAGCAGCCCGGACGGGGGTGGCGCAGATACGCAGTATTTT.

The chain is built from TRBV15 and TRBJ1-6, with a tentative D call TRBD1 (5 bases). This CDR3 spans 15 amino acids. With 4 bases removed from V and 5 bases from J, the gap between germline ends came to 12 bases. Per germline, CDR1 LNHNV and CDR2 YYDKDF (reference sequence). The chain's CDR3 is CATSTTGTDNSPLHF. In nucleotides, the CDR3 is TGTGCCACCAGCACTACCGGGACGGATAATTCACCCCTCCACTTT. Drawing the rest from reference TRBV15 and TRBJ1-6, the complete variable domain is DAMVIQNPRYQVTQFGKPVTLSCSQTLNHNVMYWYQQKSSQAPKLLFHYYDKDFNNEADTPDNFQSRRPNTSFCFLDIRSPGLGDTAMYLCATSTTGTDNSPLHFGNGTRLTVT.

This clonotype has at least ten counts. The V gene is TRBV11-2, the J gene TRBJ2-1, with no clear D. The CDR3 length is 15 residues. Between the trimmed V and J ends, which lost 4 bases and 4 bases, there was a span of 14 bases. Germline V gives CDR1 SGHAT, CDR2 FQNNGV. The CDR3 DNA is TGTGCCAGCAGCTCGGACCTACGAAGGTACAATGAGCAGTTCTTC. Its translation is CASSSDLRRYNEQFF.

To note about this clonotype: This could be a read error, since a much larger clone is one nucleotide away. V is TRBV28 and J is TRBJ1-5, with a possible D match to TRBD1 (6 bases). CDR1 and CDR2 (germline): MDHEN, SYDVKM. The CDR3 loop spans 15 amino acids. CDR3 protein: CASSRIRDKNQPQRF. CDR3 coding DNA: TGTGCCAGCAGTCGAATCCGGGACAAGAATCAGCCCCAGCGTTTT. Looking up the rest from reference TRBV28 and TRBJ1-5 gives the full variable domain: DVKVTQSSRYLVKRTGEKVFLECVQDMDHENMFWYRQDPGLGLRLIYFSYDVKMKEKGDIPEGYSVSREKKERFSLILESASTNQTSMYLCASSRIRDKNQPQRFGDGTRLSIL.

This sequence joins TRBV18 and TRBJ1-6; 7 bases fit TRBD1. Germline CDR1 reads KGHSH; CDR2 reads LQKENI. After removal of 4 bases from V and 6 bases from J, the junction contained 3 bases not matched to a gene. The length of the CDR3 is 14 residues. CDR3 sequence reads: CASSRQGGNSPLHF. The CDR3 DNA sequence: TGTGCCAGCTCACGACAGGGTGGTAATTCACCCCTCCACTTT.

This clonotype was detected a few times. The V and J genes are TRBV19 and TRBJ2-1, with 10 positions matching TRBD2. Germline V gene data show CDR1 as LNHDA and CDR2 as SQIVND (reference sequence). The length of the CDR3 is 15 residues. Germline trimming cut 7 bases from V and 4 bases from J; bases unmatched to any gene: 7. CDR3 region: CASTQLAGTYNEQFF. The DNA of the CDR3 is TGTGCCAGTACTCAACTAGCGGGAACTTACAATGAGCAGTTCTTC.

The chain employs TRBV6-1 and TRBJ2-2; perhaps TRBD2 as D (6 bases). Trimming removed 6 bases at V and 0 bases at J, with 11 bases between. Germline-derived CDR1 and CDR2 are MNHNS and SASEGT. This CDR3 has 15 residues. The CDR3 DNA follows: TGTGCCAGCAGCCAGCGGGTTGCGAACACCGGGGAGCTGTTTTTT. Amino acids: CASSQRVANTGELFF.